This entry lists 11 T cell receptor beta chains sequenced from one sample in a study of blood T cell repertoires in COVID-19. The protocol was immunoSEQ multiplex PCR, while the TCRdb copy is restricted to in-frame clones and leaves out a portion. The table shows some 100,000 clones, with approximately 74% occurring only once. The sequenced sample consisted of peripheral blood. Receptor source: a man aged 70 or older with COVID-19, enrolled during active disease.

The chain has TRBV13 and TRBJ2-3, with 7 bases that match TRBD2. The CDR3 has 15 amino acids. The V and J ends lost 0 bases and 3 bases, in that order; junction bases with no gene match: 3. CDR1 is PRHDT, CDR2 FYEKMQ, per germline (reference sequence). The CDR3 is CASSLGLAETDTQYF. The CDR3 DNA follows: TGTGCCAGCAGCTTAGGGCTAGCGGAGACAGATACGCAGTATTTT.

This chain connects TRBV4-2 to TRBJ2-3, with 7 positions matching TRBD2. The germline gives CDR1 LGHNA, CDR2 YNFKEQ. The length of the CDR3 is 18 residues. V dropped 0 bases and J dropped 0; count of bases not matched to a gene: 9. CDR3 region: CASSQEPFGGSSTDTQYF. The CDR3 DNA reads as TGTGCCAGCAGCCAAGAGCCGTTTGGCGGGAGTAGCACAGATACGCAGTATTTT.

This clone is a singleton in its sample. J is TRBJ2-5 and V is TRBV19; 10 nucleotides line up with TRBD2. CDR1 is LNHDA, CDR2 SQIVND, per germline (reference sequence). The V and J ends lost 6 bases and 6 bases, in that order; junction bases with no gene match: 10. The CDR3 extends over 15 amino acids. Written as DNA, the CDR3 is TGTGCCAGTAGCCCCGGACTAGCGGTCTCAAAGACCCAGTACTTC. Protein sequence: CASSPGLAVSKTQYF.

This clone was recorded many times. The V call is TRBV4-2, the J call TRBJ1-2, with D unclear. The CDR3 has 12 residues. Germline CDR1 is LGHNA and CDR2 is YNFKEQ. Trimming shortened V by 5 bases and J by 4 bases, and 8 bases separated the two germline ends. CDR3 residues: CASSSGGYGYTF. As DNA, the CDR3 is TGTGCCAGCAGCAGCGGAGGCTATGGCTACACCTTC.

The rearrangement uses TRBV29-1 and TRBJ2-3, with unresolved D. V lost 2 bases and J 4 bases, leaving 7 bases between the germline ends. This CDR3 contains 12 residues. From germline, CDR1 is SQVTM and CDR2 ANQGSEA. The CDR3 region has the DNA TGCAGCGTTGAAAAGATAGCAGATACGCAGTATTTT. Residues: CSVEKIADTQYF.

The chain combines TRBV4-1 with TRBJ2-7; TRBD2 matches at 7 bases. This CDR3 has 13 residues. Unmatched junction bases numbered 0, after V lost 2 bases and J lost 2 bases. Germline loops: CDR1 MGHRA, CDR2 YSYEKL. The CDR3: CASSQREAYEQYF. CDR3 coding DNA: TGCGCCAGCAGCCAACGGGAGGCCTACGAGCAGTACTTC.

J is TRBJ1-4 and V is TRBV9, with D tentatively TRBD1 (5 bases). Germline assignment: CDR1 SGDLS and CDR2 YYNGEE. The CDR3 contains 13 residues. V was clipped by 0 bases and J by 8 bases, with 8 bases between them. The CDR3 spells CASSVGAGEKLFF. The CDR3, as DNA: TGTGCCAGCAGCGTAGGGGCAGGGGAAAAACTGTTTTTT.

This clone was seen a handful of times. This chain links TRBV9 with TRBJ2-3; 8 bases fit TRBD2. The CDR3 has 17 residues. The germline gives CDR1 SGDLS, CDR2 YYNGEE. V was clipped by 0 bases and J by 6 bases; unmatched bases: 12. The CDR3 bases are TGTGCCAGCAGCGTAGTACCCAGCGGGAGAGGAGCGGATACGCAGTATTTT. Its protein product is CASSVVPSGRGADTQYF.

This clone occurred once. The CDR3, as DNA: TGTGCCAGCACCAAAGCTAGCGGGAGGTTAGATACGCAGTATTTT. Its protein is CASTKASGRLDTQYF. The chain couples TRBV28 to TRBJ2-3; the match to TRBD2 covers 11 bases. In germline, CDR1 is MDHEN, CDR2 SYDVKM. The CDR3 sequence is 15 residues long. The ends lost 7 bases at V and 5 bases at J; junction bases unmatched: 8.

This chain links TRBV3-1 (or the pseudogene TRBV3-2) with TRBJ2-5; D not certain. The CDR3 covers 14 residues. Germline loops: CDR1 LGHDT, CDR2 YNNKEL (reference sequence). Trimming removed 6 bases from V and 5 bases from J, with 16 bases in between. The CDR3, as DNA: TGTGCCAGCAGGTTACCTGGGCCCCAGGAGACCCAGTACTTC. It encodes CASRLPGPQETQYF.

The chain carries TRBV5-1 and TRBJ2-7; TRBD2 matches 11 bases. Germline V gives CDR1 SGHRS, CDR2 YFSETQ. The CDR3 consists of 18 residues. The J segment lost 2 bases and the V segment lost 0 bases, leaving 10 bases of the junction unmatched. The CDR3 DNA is TGCGCCAGCAGCTTGGTTAGCGGGAGGGCCTCAAGTACCTACGAGCAGTACTTC. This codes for CASSLVSGRASSTYEQYF.